A selection of T cell receptor beta chains follows, all from one sample in a study of blood T cell repertoires in COVID-19. Generated by immunoSEQ multiplex PCR, the TCRdb table keeps only in-frame clones and is missing some. The sample lists approximately 110,000 clones, 81% occurring once. Material: peripheral blood. These receptors came from a man between 45 and 60 years old with acute or convalescent COVID-19. CDR3s include the opening cysteine and the closing phenylalanine or tryptophan. A D gene is named only where the DNA matches it firmly. Some rows mark clone size as missing; the rest say once, few, many or name a class of expanded clone.

j_call d_call clone_size v_call cdr3_aa cdr3_nt
TRBJ1-6 TRBD1 few TRBV6-5 CASDRGSRSPLHF TGTGCCAGCGACAGGGGGTCAAGGTCACCCCTCCACTTT
TRBJ1-1 TRBD1 - TRBV2 CASTIQGVPNTEAFF TGTGCCAGCACCATACAGGGGGTCCCGAACACTGAAGCTTTCTTT
TRBJ2-7 TRBD2 - TRBV7-8 CASSLLVASSGSYEQYF TGTGCCAGCAGCTTACTTGTGGCGTCTAGCGGCTCCTACGAGCAGTACTTC
TRBJ1-2 - few TRBV19 CAISPGEAYGYTF TGTGCCATTTCTCCAGGGGAAGCCTATGGCTACACCTTC
TRBJ1-1 - - TRBV2 CASSERTDYTEAFF TGTGCCAGCAGTGAAAGGACAGATTACACTGAAGCTTTCTTT
TRBJ2-2 TRBD1 - TRBV4-1 CASSQEGQHTGELFF TGCGCCAGCAGCCAAGAGGGACAGCACACCGGGGAGCTGTTTTTT
TRBJ2-1 - - TRBV9 CASSVGGSGNEQFF TGTGCCAGCAGCGTAGGAGGTAGCGGCAATGAGCAGTTCTTC
TRBJ1-5 TRBD1 - TRBV27 CASWTGNVNQPQHF TGTGCCAGTTGGACAGGGAACGTCAATCAGCCCCAGCATTTT
TRBJ1-1 - - TRBV5-1 CASSLASLLGGAFF TGCGCCAGCAGCTTGGCGTCTCTCCTCGGGGGAGCTTTCTTT
TRBJ1-6 - - TRBV6-6 CASSLRQQGTLSSYNSPLHF TGTGCCAGCAGTCTCAGACAACAAGGCACCCTGAGCTCCTATAATTCACCCCTCCACTTT
TRBJ1-2 - - TRBV30 CAWAPGGNYGYTF TGTGCCTGGGCGCCGGGGGGGAACTATGGCTACACCTTC
TRBJ1-1 TRBD1 - TRBV7-3 CASSLTGTGGTEAFF TGTGCCAGCAGCTTAACGGGGACAGGGGGGACTGAAGCTTTCTTT
TRBJ2-2 - - TRBV9 CASSVGGGRTTGELFF TGTGCCAGCAGCGTAGGGGGGGGGCGCACCACCGGGGAGCTGTTTTTT
TRBJ2-5 - - TRBV2 CASSVGRVETQYF TGTGCCAGCAGTGTGGGCAGGGTTGAGACCCAGTACTTC
TRBJ1-5 - - TRBV27 CASSPYPSGNQPQHF TGTGCCAGCAGTCCCTACCCAAGTGGCAATCAGCCCCAGCATTTT
TRBJ1-2 - - TRBV6-5 CASSYSSRTGQYGYTF TGTGCCAGCAGTTACTCATCCCGTACAGGGCAATATGGCTACACCTTC
TRBJ1-1 - - TRBV6-4 CASRAGAWENTEAFF TGTGCCAGCAGGGCAGGGGCCTGGGAGAACACTGAAGCTTTCTTT
TRBJ1-5 - few TRBV6-6 CASSDTGNQPQHF TGTGCCAGCAGTGACACAGGGAATCAGCCCCAGCATTTT
TRBJ1-6 - - TRBV7-3 CASSLTFGQPLHF TGTGCCAGCAGCTTAACGTTCGGTCAACCCCTCCACTTT
TRBJ2-3 TRBD2 - TRBV10-3 CAISDTSGGDTQYF TGTGCCATCAGTGACACTAGCGGGGGCGATACGCAGTATTTT
TRBJ2-3 - - TRBV2 CASRRQGRTDTQYF TGTGCCAGCAGGCGCCAGGGGCGCACAGATACGCAGTATTTT
TRBJ2-1 - - TRBV5-1 CASSTRESSYNEQFF TGCGCCAGCAGCACCCGGGAGAGCTCCTACAATGAGCAGTTCTTC
TRBJ1-6 TRBD1 once TRBV25-1 CASSASGGNNSPLHF TGTGCCAGCAGTGCCTCAGGGGGAAATAATTCACCCCTCCACTTT
TRBJ1-5 - - TRBV28 CASSRDTGGLQPQHF TGTGCCAGCAGTCGGGACACCGGTGGACTTCAGCCCCAGCATTTT
TRBJ1-2 TRBD1 - TRBV2 CASTPRTGYGYTF TGTGCCAGCACCCCGAGGACAGGGTATGGCTACACCTTC